The next 4 T cell receptor beta chains were all read from a single sample in a study of blood T cell repertoires in COVID-19. Repertoires were generated with immunoSEQ multiplex PCR, while TCRdb's copy carries only in-frame clones and drops some. The table includes 55,000 to 70,000 clones, around nine tenths detected once. Sequencing used PBMCs or T cells enriched from blood (not recorded which). The source is a woman aged 35 to 49 who had recovered from COVID-19.

V is TRBV3-1 (or the pseudogene TRBV3-2) and J is TRBJ2-7; D gene ambiguous. The germline CDR1 and CDR2 sequences are LGHDT and YNNKEL (reference sequence). The length of the CDR3 is 15 residues. Trimming took 4 bases from V and 0 from J, leaving 13 bases between them. CDR3 residues: CASSRGYGSSYEQYF. CDR3 DNA: TGTGCCAGCAGCCGCGGATATGGCAGCTCCTACGAGCAGTACTTC.

V and J are TRBV7-2 and TRBJ1-2, with TRBD1 matching 7 bases. Trimming took 4 bases from V and 5 from J; bases not matched to a gene: 10. This CDR3 is 15 amino acids long. Germline CDR1 is SGHTA and CDR2 is FQGNSA. Here the CDR3 DNA reads TGTGCCAGCAGCTCCTTAGGGGGACAGCTTTATGGCTACACCTTC. Translation gives CASSSLGGQLYGYTF.

This chain links TRBV10-1 with TRBJ1-1; maybe TRBD1 (6 bases). V was shortened by 0 bases and J by 6 bases, with 17 bases between the two germline ends. The CDR3 loop spans 16 amino acids. Germline loops: CDR1 WNHNN, CDR2 SYGVQD (reference sequence). The CDR3 DNA is TGCGCCAGCAGTGAGTCGGGGTCATCAGGGGCATCTGAAGCTTTCTTT. It codes for CASSESGSSGASEAFF.

The chain links TRBV29-1 to TRBJ2-3, with a weak D call TRBD2 (6 bases). Germline V gene sequence: CDR1 SQVTM, CDR2 ANQGSEA. The CDR3 contains 13 residues. V was trimmed by 4 bases and J by 1 base, leaving 9 bases between them. The DNA of the CDR3 is TGCAGCGTTGCACCTAGCGGCACAGATACGCAGTATTTT. Encoded protein: CSVAPSGTDTQYF.